This entry lists 7 T cell receptor beta chains sequenced from one sample in a study of T cells in Graves' hyperthyroidism and ophthalmopathy. Amplification of TCR beta CDR3 regions was performed using RNA transcripts as template. RT-PCR in the first round (using the HTBI primer set) targeted the TCR CDR3. TCRdb independently ran MiXCR on the multiplex PCR reads; one entry per CDR3 protein. The sample records about 380,000 distinct CDR3 sequences, 15% to 20% being singletons. Sequences were obtained from blood. The receptor source for this set is a man between 18 and 35 years old with Graves' ophthalmopathy.

This clonotype came up many times. The chain recombines TRBV5-1 with TRBJ2-1; D is perhaps TRBD1 (6 bases). The V gene lost 6 bases and the J gene lost 4 bases, with 11 bases spanning the gap. Per germline, CDR1 SGHRS and CDR2 YFSETQ. The CDR3 length is 13 residues. CDR3 sequence reads: CASNSGVYNEQFF. Here the CDR3 DNA reads TGCGCCAGCAATTCAGGGGTATACAATGAGCAGTTCTTC.

This clonotype was seen many times. This rearrangement joins TRBV12-3 or TRBV12-4 to TRBJ2-3; D gene ambiguous. Trimming pared 6 bases from V and 0 bases from J, leaving 4 bases between. The CDR3 totals 12 residues. The CDR3 spells CASRVSTDTQYF. The CDR3 region has the DNA TGTGCCAGCAGGGTTAGCACAGATACGCAGTATTTT.

The chain combines TRBV6-2 or TRBV6-3 with TRBJ1-1; D is unclear. Per the germline V gene, CDR1 is MNHEY and CDR2 is SVGEGT. CDR3 length: 11 residues. With 7 bases removed from V and 8 bases from J, the gap between germline ends came to 11 bases. CDR3: CASMEGAEAFF. The DNA of the CDR3 is TGTGCCAGCATGGAGGGAGCGGAAGCTTTCTTT.

The chain has TRBV6-1 and TRBJ2-4; 7 bases are a match to TRBD2. Germline assignment: CDR1 MNHNS and CDR2 SASEGT. V was clipped by 9 bases and J by 1 base; unmatched bases: 6. CDR3 size: 14 residues. CDR3 sequence reads: CASEGRGAKNIQYF. The CDR3 region has the DNA TGTGCCAGTGAGGGGAGGGGTGCCAAAAACATTCAGTACTTC.

This clonotype was observed a few times. This chain joins TRBV5-1 and TRBJ2-1, with 8 bases matching TRBD2. J gave up 5 bases and V 0 bases, and 10 bases lay outside the gene matches. The CDR3 contains 17 residues. Germline V gives CDR1 SGHRS, CDR2 YFSETQ. CDR3 sequence (DNA): TGCGCCAGCAGCTTGGCCTGGGGGCGGGGGGAACACAATGAGCAGTTCTTC. Translated, it gives CASSLAWGRGEHNEQFF.

The chain employs TRBV12-3 or TRBV12-4 and TRBJ2-5; no firm D call. The CDR3 runs 11 residues. V shed 8 bases and J shed 4 bases, with 8 bases lying between them. CDR3: CASLSAETQYF. CDR3 nucleotides: TGTGCCAGCCTGTCCGCAGAGACCCAGTACTTC.

This clonotype has ten or more counts. The J gene is TRBJ1-2, the V gene TRBV7-8; maybe TRBD1 (5 bases). The CDR3 sequence is 15 residues long. Germline CDR1 SGHVS, CDR2 FQNEAQ. The germline V and J ends were trimmed by 5 bases and 7 bases, with 20 bases remaining between them. This chain's CDR3 is CASSARGGTGGGYTF. In nucleotides, the CDR3 is TGTGCCAGCAGCGCAAGGGGCGGTACAGGCGGTGGCTACACCTTC.